The 17 T cell receptor beta chains listed next were all sequenced from one sample in a study of shared clonotypes between healthy human individuals. Measured with immunoSEQ multiplex PCR; TCRdb has only the in-frame clones, and not every one. The sample includes fewer than 1.8 million clones, about 98.5% of them seen just once. The sequenced sample was naive CD4+ T cells sorted from blood. The sample's subset: CD45RA+ positively selected. All receptors come from a man aged 25-40 years in good health.

The rearrangement joins TRBV10-2 to TRBJ2-1; D perhaps matches TRBD2 (6 bases). CDR1 is WSHSY, CDR2 SAAADI, per germline. This CDR3 has 13 residues. Trimming took 8 bases from V and 3 from J, leaving 11 bases between them. The CDR3 spells CASSTGVYNEQFF. The CDR3 nucleotides read TGCGCCAGCTCTACGGGGGTCTACAATGAGCAGTTCTTC.

The chain uses TRBV19 and TRBJ1-2; 8 bases fit TRBD1. Germline CDR1 reads LNHDA; CDR2 reads SQIVND (reference sequence). The CDR3 has 14 residues. With 6 bases clipped from V and 6 bases from J, the junction kept 9 bases outside the gene matches. The CDR3 DNA follows: TGTGCCAGTAGACGCGGACAGGGTCTTAATGGCTACACCTTC. Protein product: CASRRGQGLNGYTF.

This chain's CDR3 is CASSPPFETDTQYF. The CDR3 bases are TGTGCCAGCAGTCCGCCCTTTGAGACAGATACGCAGTATTTT. The J gene is TRBJ2-3, the V gene TRBV27; no clear D gene. V shed 5 bases and J shed 3 bases, with 12 bases lying between them. The CDR3 consists of 14 residues. Looked up from germline, CDR1 is MNHEY and CDR2 is SMNVEV (reference sequence).

This clone was observed a single time. The chain employs TRBV30 and TRBJ1-2; TRBD1 aligns across 8 bases. The CDR3 is made up of 15 amino acids. The germline V gene has CDR1 GTSNPN and CDR2 SVGIG (reference sequence). The trim removed 0 bases at V and 7 bases at J, leaving 10 bases unmatched. The CDR3 region has the DNA TGTGCCTGGAGTGTACAGGGGCAGGGGGCTTTTGGCTACACCTTC. As protein: CAWSVQGQGAFGYTF.

The chain recombines TRBV29-1 with TRBJ2-1; 9 bases match TRBD1. This CDR3 is built from 15 residues. CDR1 SQVTM and CDR2 ANQGSEA come from the germline V gene. J was trimmed by 1 base and V by 2 bases; bases with no gene match: 3. The CDR3 spells CSVEKTGGSYNEQFF. The CDR3 DNA is TGCAGCGTTGAAAAGACAGGGGGTTCCTACAATGAGCAGTTCTTC.

About this clone itself: The sample has other DNA sequences that encode this CDR3 too. CDR3 in DNA: TGTGCCAGTAGCCGACTAAATGAGCAGTTCTTC. This sequence encodes CASSRLNEQFF. The genes are TRBV19 and TRBJ2-1; D might be TRBD2 (5 bases). Germline V CDR1 and CDR2: LNHDA, SQIVND (reference sequence). This CDR3 has 11 residues. Deletions cut 6 bases from V and 7 bases from J, with 7 bases between.

This chain connects TRBV4-3 to TRBJ1-1; D not resolved. From germline, CDR1 is LGHNA and CDR2 YSLEER. V was trimmed by 4 bases and J by 10 bases, leaving 22 bases between them. The CDR3 consists of 15 residues. Here the CDR3 reads CASSPIAQAGVGAFF. CDR3 DNA: TGCGCCAGCAGCCCTATCGCGCAGGCGGGAGTAGGAGCTTTCTTT.

Worth noting for this clone: One junction end disagrees with the germline gene, perhaps due to a read error. The CDR3 nucleotides read TGTGCCAGCAGCTTGGGACTGGGACAGATCTTC. Translating gives CASSLGLGQIF. This chain uses TRBV7-2 with TRBJ2-7; TRBD1 is a possible D gene (7 bases). CDR1 and CDR2 from the germline V gene are SGHTA and FQGNSA. This CDR3 region has 11 residues.

The V call is TRBV6-5, the J call TRBJ2-5; 10 nucleotides agree with TRBD1. The CDR3 length is 14 residues. With V trimmed by 5 bases and J by 3 bases, 3 bases remained unmatched. The germline V gene encodes CDR1 MNHEY and CDR2 SVGAGI. The CDR3, as DNA: TGTGCCAGCAGTCCCGGGACAGGGGAAGAGACCCAGTACTTC. This encodes CASSPGTGEETQYF.

The CDR3 nucleotides read TGTGCCAGCAGCCATTCGGGAGACAGGGTTACTTGGAATGAGCAGTACTTC. It codes for CASSHSGDRVTWNEQYF. The gene calls are TRBV14 and TRBJ2-7; D is perhaps TRBD1 (7 bases). CDR3 length: 17 residues. The V gene's germline CDR1 is SGHDN and CDR2 FVKESK. Trimming shortened V by 3 bases and J by 7 bases, and 25 bases separated the two germline ends.

Regarding this clone: The sample has other DNA sequences that encode this CDR3 too. In DNA, the CDR3 is TGTGCCAGCAGTTCGCGGACAGGGAGCTACGAGCAGTACTTC. Amino acids: CASSSRTGSYEQYF. The chain carries TRBV27 and TRBJ2-7, with 8 positions matching TRBD1. V shed 4 bases and J 3 bases; nucleotides not matched to a gene: 5. The CDR3 is 14 amino acids. The germline V gene has CDR1 MNHEY and CDR2 SMNVEV (reference sequence).

This clone was counted a single time. The chain employs TRBV7-9 and TRBJ2-7; 8 bases fit TRBD2. The CDR3 has 15 amino acids. After removal of 0 bases from V and 0 bases from J, the junction contained 1 base not matched to a gene. Germline CDR1 is SEHNR and CDR2 is FQNEAQ (reference sequence). CDR3 protein: CASSLAGRASYEQYF. Here the CDR3 DNA reads TGTGCCAGCAGCTTAGCCGGGAGGGCCTCCTACGAGCAGTACTTC.

Comments on this clone: One end of the junction is discordant with germline, which a read error may explain. The chain employs TRBV29-1 and TRBJ1-2; 8 bases line up with TRBD1. The germline V gene encodes CDR1 SQVTM and CDR2 ANQGSEA. CDR3 length equals 8 residues. In DNA, the CDR3 is TGCAGGGCAGGGGGCTTCACCTTC. Amino acids: CRAGGFTF.

The CDR3, as DNA: TGTGCCAGCGGTTCAACAGGTCTGGGGGACTACGAGCAGTACTTC. Protein product: CASGSTGLGDYEQYF. The chain is built from TRBV25-1 and TRBJ2-7, with D tentatively TRBD1 or TRBD2 (5 bases each). Germline values: CDR1 MGHDK, CDR2 SYGVNS. Between the trimmed V and J ends, which lost 8 bases and 3 bases, there was a span of 20 bases. There are 15 residues in the CDR3.

This clone was seen a few times. The chain links TRBV6-6 to TRBJ2-5; TRBD2 matches 7 bases. CDR3 size: 15 residues. The germline V gene encodes CDR1 MNHNY and CDR2 SVGAGI (reference sequence). With V trimmed by 4 bases and J by 5 bases, 10 bases remained unmatched. The CDR3 DNA reads TGTGCCAGCAGTTTTCCACCCGGGACTATGGAGACCCAGTACTTC. It translates to CASSFPPGTMETQYF.

The chain couples TRBV5-1 to TRBJ1-1; D uncertain. Germline CDR1 is SGHRS and CDR2 is YFSETQ. Trimming stripped 0 bases from V and 8 bases from J, with 14 bases between. The CDR3 runs to 14 residues. The CDR3 coding sequence is TGCGCCAGCAGCTTGGCTTATCGGGCGCAAGAAGCTTTCTTT. It translates to CASSLAYRAQEAFF.

This chain connects TRBV28 to TRBJ1-2; unclear D gene. The CDR3 totals 13 residues. V was clipped by 1 base and J by 6 bases, with 9 bases between them. Germline CDR1 is MDHEN and CDR2 is SYDVKM. This CDR3 is CASSLSLWDGYTF. CDR3 DNA: TGTGCCAGCAGTTTATCCCTTTGGGATGGCTACACCTTC.